A selection of T cell receptor beta chains follows, all from one sample in a study of control samples from healthy donors and cancer patients. The table came from immunoSEQ multiplex PCR; TCRdb's copy has only in-frame clones and leaves some out. This table holds about 130,000 clones, 85% to 95% found once. Sequencing was carried out using PBMCs. These receptors were collected from a man older than 75 with head and neck cancer. Each CDR3 is given with its conserved first and last residue. The D gene is left open where the match is weak. A clone size is listed for some rows: how often the clone was seen (once, few, many), or a class if it is expanded.

TRBV3-1/TRBV3-2	-	-	TRBJ2-1	TGTGCCAGCAGCCAATTTCGGGGACCCCACAATGAGCAGTTCTTC	CASSQFRGPHNEQFF
TRBV29-1	-	TRBD1	TRBJ2-5	TGCAGCGTCCCGGGACAGCCTCAAGAGACCCAGTACTTC	CSVPGQPQETQYF
TRBV6-6	-	-	TRBJ1-1	TGTGCCAGCAGTCATGAATGGGCCTACACTGAAGCTTTCTTT	CASSHEWAYTEAFF
TRBV6-2/TRBV6-3	-	-	TRBJ1-2	TGTGCCAGCGGCCAGCAGGGTTTTGGCTACACCTTC	CASGQQGFGYTF
TRBV5-1	-	-	TRBJ2-2	TGCGCCAGCAGCTTGGATAACACCGGGGAGCTGTTTTTT	CASSLDNTGELFF
TRBV18	once	-	TRBJ1-1	TGTGCCAGCTCACGGACGCAGGGGTCAGACACTGAAGCTTTCTTT	CASSRTQGSDTEAFF
TRBV30	-	-	TRBJ1-2	TGTGCCTGGAGCCTAAACGGGGCCGGAGGCTACACCTTC	CAWSLNGAGGYTF
TRBV3-1/TRBV3-2	-	-	TRBJ1-5	TGTGCCAGCAGCCAAGACAGTTATAGCAATCAGCCCCAGCATTTT	CASSQDSYSNQPQHF
TRBV27	-	-	TRBJ2-2	TGTGCCAGCAGTCTCTCGAACACCGGGGAGCTGTTTTTT	CASSLSNTGELFF
TRBV7-2	-	-	TRBJ1-5	TGTGCCAGCAGCTTGACGACCGGGATATCCAATCAGCCCCAGCATTTT	CASSLTTGISNQPQHF
TRBV7-2	few	TRBD2	TRBJ2-1	TGTGCCAGCAGCCTCACTAGCGGGATAAACAATGAGCAGTTCTTC	CASSLTSGINNEQFF
TRBV6-2/TRBV6-3	once	TRBD1	TRBJ1-2	TGTGCCAGCAGTTTTCGTCCGGACAGGAGGTATGGCTACACCTTC	CASSFRPDRRYGYTF
TRBV23-1	-	-	TRBJ2-7	TGCGCCAGCAGCAAGACAGTTGAGTTCTACGAGCAGTACTTC	CASSKTVEFYEQYF
TRBV19	once	-	TRBJ1-1	TGTGCCAGTAGTATCGGGGGGCCTGGCGGCACTGAAGCTTTCTTT	CASSIGGPGGTEAFF
TRBV12-5	-	-	TRBJ2-1	TGTGCTAGTGGTTTGGTCCAGGGCGACTACAATGAGCAGTTCTTC	CASGLVQGDYNEQFF
TRBV7-9	-	-	TRBJ1-4	TGTGCCAGCAGCGGGGATGATGAAAAACTGTTTTTT	CASSGDDEKLFF
TRBV3-1/TRBV3-2	-	TRBD2	TRBJ2-5	TGTGCCAGCAGCCAAGGCCTTCCGGGAGGGCCCCAGACCCAGTACTTC	CASSQGLPGGPQTQYF
TRBV7-6	-	-	TRBJ2-1	TGTGCCAGCAGCTTAGCGCTAGGTAGCTACAGTGAGCAGTTCTTC	CASSLALGSYSEQFF
TRBV29-1	-	TRBD1	TRBJ1-3	TGCAGCGACACCCTCGGGACAGGGAAGTACTCTGGAAACACCATATATTTT	CSDTLGTGKYSGNTIYF
TRBV25-1	-	TRBD1	TRBJ1-1	TGTGCCAGCAGTGAAGAATGGACAGGGAACACTGAAGCTTTCTTT	CASSEEWTGNTEAFF
TRBV12-3/TRBV12-4	-	-	TRBJ1-4	TGTGCCAGCAGTTTTTGGCAGAATGAAAAACTGTTTTTT	CASSFWQNEKLFF
TRBV9	-	-	TRBJ1-3	TGTGCCAGCAGCGTAGCTTCCGGGTACGGTGGAAACACCATATATTTT	CASSVASGYGGNTIYF
TRBV6-1	-	-	TRBJ2-5	TGTGCCAGCAGTGAAGCTTACGGGGGGCGGTTGGTGGAGACCCAGTACTTC	CASSEAYGGRLVETQYF